One and the same sample provided the 10 T cell receptor beta chains below, sequenced in a study of T cell repertoires in cytomegalovirus infection (dated by TCRdb to about 2019). Read against the paper, the sample's treatment or condition label means: in vitro stimulation with specific CMV peptide epitopes to enrich CMV-specific T cells. Sequencer: Illumina HiSeq 1500. The public sequencing data were trimmed at Q25 with fastp and processed into clonotypes with MiXCR by TCRdb, which kept only in-frame beta chains. Rows are combined by CDR3 protein, so each entry shows the most common genes and DNA. In all, the sample holds some 900,000 distinct CDR3 sequences, and about 30% of those were seen once. The ten largest clones capture 9.5% to 15% of the sample. These receptors are not linked to any known antigen. The sample in question was cultured CD8+ T cells from PBMCs, obtained from culture after CMV antigen stimulation. The receptors here all came from a human donor in good health (CMV status not recorded). Some clones in this sample may be carry-over from other donors' samples.

This clonotype was seen only a few times. The rearrangement joins TRBV4-1 to TRBJ2-3; TRBD2 matches 8 bases. With 4 bases clipped from V and 4 bases from J, the junction kept 7 bases outside the gene matches. CDR1 and CDR2 (germline): MGHRA, YSYEKL. This CDR3 contains 15 residues. This chain's CDR3 is CASSPVGGDADTQYF. The CDR3 bases are TGCGCCAGCAGCCCCGTCGGGGGGGACGCAGATACGCAGTATTTT.

There are many counts of this clonotype. J is TRBJ2-3 and V is TRBV24-1; D remains unclear. In germline, CDR1 is KGHDR, CDR2 SFDVKD. The CDR3 length is 15 residues. The V and J ends lost 7 bases and 0 bases respectively, with 13 bases between them. The DNA for the CDR3 is TGTGCCACCAGGTCCGGATCTACTAGCACAGATACGCAGTATTTT. This gives the protein CATRSGSTSTDTQYF.

This clonotype was seen only a few times. The V gene is TRBV7-9, the J gene TRBJ2-5; D unclear. Germline-derived CDR1 and CDR2 are SEHNR and FQNEAQ (reference sequence). The CDR3 contains 17 residues. The V end was cut by 1 base, the J end by 4 bases, with 19 bases between. The CDR3 loop is CASSLGLEVPAVETQYF. Here the CDR3 DNA reads TGTGCCAGCAGCTTAGGGCTAGAGGTCCCCGCCGTAGAGACCCAGTACTTC.

This clonotype was found a few times. This chain joins TRBV28 and TRBJ2-7; D gene ambiguous. V dropped 4 bases and J dropped 2 bases, with 6 bases sitting between them. This CDR3 has 12 residues. Germline CDR1 is MDHEN and CDR2 is SYDVKM. CDR3: CASSSPPYEQYV. The CDR3 DNA reads as TGTGCCAGCAGTTCTCCGCCCTACGAGCAGTACGTC.

Remarks on this clonotype: One end of the junction fails to match germline, which may point to a read error. The V gene is TRBV27, the J gene TRBJ1-6, with 7 nucleotides matching TRBD1. Germline assignment: CDR1 MNHEY and CDR2 SMNVEV (reference sequence). There are 14 residues in the CDR3. The DNA for the CDR3 is TGTTCCAGCAGGACCGGGACAGATGATTCACCCCTCCACTTT. Protein: CSSRTGTDDSPLHF.

In DNA, the CDR3 is TGTGCCAGCACCCCTCCCCGGGGGCAAACAGATACGCAGTATTTT. As protein: CASTPPRGQTDTQYF. The chain links TRBV28 to TRBJ2-3, with D possibly called TRBD1 or TRBD2 (6 bases each). CDR3 length: 15 residues. CDR1 and CDR2 from the germline V gene are MDHEN and SYDVKM. V shed 7 bases and J shed 3 bases, with 17 bases lying between them.

This chain connects TRBV15 to TRBJ2-3, with a weak D call TRBD1 (5 bases). The germline CDR1 and CDR2 sequences are LNHNV and YYDKDF (reference sequence). Trimming removed 0 bases from V and 4 bases from J, with 14 bases in between. The CDR3 is 16 amino acids. The CDR3 spells CATSRDALEGADTQYF. CDR3 sequence (DNA): TGTGCCACCAGCAGAGACGCCCTGGAAGGGGCAGATACGCAGTATTTT.

This clonotype appeared a few times. V is TRBV2 and J is TRBJ2-7; tentatively, D is TRBD1 (6 bases). Trimming left V 3 bases short and J 2 bases short, with 14 bases between. The germline V gene has CDR1 SNHLY and CDR2 FYNNEI. This CDR3 contains 15 residues. The CDR3 region has the DNA TGTGCCAGCAGTGAGGGACAACCCGAGACCTACGAGCAGTACGTC. Protein: CASSEGQPETYEQYV.

Note on this clonotype: The germline gene is not matched at one end of the junction; a read error may be the cause. The chain links TRBV3-1 to TRBJ2-3, with 8 bases matching TRBD1. Germline V gene data show CDR1 as LGHDT and CDR2 as YNNKEL (reference sequence). The CDR3 has 18 amino acids. The CDR3 sequence: CANSQVPMTGVNTDTQYF. The DNA for the CDR3 is TGTGCCAACAGCCAAGTCCCTATGACAGGGGTGAACACAGATACGCAGTATTTT.

This clonotype was counted once. The rearrangement uses TRBV19 and TRBJ1-5; maybe TRBD1 (5 bases). Looked up from germline, CDR1 is LNHDA and CDR2 is SQIVND (reference sequence). This CDR3 has 14 amino acids. The germline V and J ends were trimmed by 4 bases and 5 bases, with 12 bases remaining between them. The CDR3 DNA reads TGTGCCAGTAGTAGGGGACCAGGGTATCAGCCCCAGCATTTT. Translation gives CASSRGPGYQPQHF.